A selection of T cell receptor beta chains follows, all from one sample in a study of OX40 agonist ivuxolimab in advanced cancers. The assay was immunoSEQ multiplex PCR, and TCRdb's table has in-frame clones only and misses some. The sample consists of about 79,000 clones, around 90% of them appearing once. The sample in question was CD4+ or CD8+ T cells sorted from blood, obtained in a trial of the OX40 agonist ivuxolimab. These TCRs come from an adult with an advanced solid tumor such as melanoma, head and neck, liver or kidney cancer. Both conserved end residues are part of each CDR3. The D gene is left open where the match is weak. Rows give clone size only sometimes, using once, few, many, or a class for an expanded clone.

V	size	J	D	DNA	CDR3
TRBV11-3	NA	TRBJ1-3	NA	TGTGCCAGCAGCGAGGACAGTTGGACTGGAAACACCATATATTTT	CASSEDSWTGNTIYF
TRBV7-2	NA	TRBJ2-3	TRBD2	TGTGCCAGCAGCCGCCTCGGGGCGGGAGGTGCAGATACGCAGTATTTT	CASSRLGAGGADTQYF
TRBV30	NA	TRBJ1-1	TRBD1	TGTGCCTGGAAACAGGGGGTCAACACTGAAGCTTTCTTT	CAWKQGVNTEAFF
TRBV28	NA	TRBJ2-7	TRBD2	TGTGCCAGCAGTGTGGGACTAGCGGGAGGAATATACGAGCAGTACTTC	CASSVGLAGGIYEQYF
TRBV28	few	TRBJ1-1	TRBD1	TGTGCCAGCAGTTTATTGGACAGGGCGCGTGAAGCTTTCTTT	CASSLLDRAREAFF
TRBV5-4	once	TRBJ2-3	TRBD1	TGTGCCAGCAGCTCAGGACAGGGGAGGTTCACAGATACGCAGTATTTT	CASSSGQGRFTDTQYF
TRBV5-1	once	TRBJ2-4	NA	TGCGCCAGCAGCTTGGAACAAGCCAAAAACATTCAGTACTTC	CASSLEQAKNIQYF
TRBV5-1	NA	TRBJ2-3	TRBD2	TGCGCCAGCAGCTTTTTTAGCGGGAATACAGATACGCAGTATTTT	CASSFFSGNTDTQYF
TRBV11-2	NA	TRBJ1-1	NA	TGTGCCAGCAGCTTTTGGGGGAGGAACACTGAAGCTTTCTTT	CASSFWGRNTEAFF
TRBV15	NA	TRBJ2-7	NA	TGTGCCACCAGCGCCCGTGGGGCTGGCGAGCAGTACTTC	CATSARGAGEQYF
TRBV9	NA	TRBJ1-2	NA	TGTGCCAGCAGCCCAGGGGTAGGCTATGGCTACACCTTC	CASSPGVGYGYTF
TRBV7-8	NA	TRBJ2-2	NA	TGTGCCAGCAGCTCCCTCTCCCTCGGATGGACCGGGGAGCTGTTTTTT	CASSSLSLGWTGELFF
TRBV5-4	NA	TRBJ2-2	NA	TGTGCCAGCAGCTTGCAACAGGGTCAACCCGGGGAGCTGTTTTTT	CASSLQQGQPGELFF
TRBV18	NA	TRBJ2-7	TRBD1	TGTGCCAGCTCACCTTTAGACAGGGGGCAACAGTACTTC	CASSPLDRGQQYF
TRBV28	NA	TRBJ2-7	NA	TGTGCCAGCAGTTTATCCGGCTACGAGCAGTACTTC	CASSLSGYEQYF
TRBV2	NA	TRBJ1-3	NA	TGTGCCAGCAGTGAAGGCAGCCGAAACTCTGGAAACACCATATATTTT	CASSEGSRNSGNTIYF
TRBV5-4	NA	TRBJ2-7	NA	TGTGCCAGCAGCTTCAGCTCCTACGAGCAGTACTTC	CASSFSSYEQYF
TRBV2	NA	TRBJ2-7	TRBD2	TGTGCCAGCAGTCAGAAGACTAGCCTTACCTACGAGCAGTACTTC	CASSQKTSLTYEQYF
TRBV7-9	NA	TRBJ1-1	NA	TGTGCCAGCAGCCCGCCGTCCTCCCAGAACACTGAAGCTTTCTTT	CASSPPSSQNTEAFF
TRBV9	NA	TRBJ2-1	NA	TGTGCCAGCAGCGTAGGTGCAGTTGGGTACAATGAGCAGTTCTTC	CASSVGAVGYNEQFF
TRBV11-3	NA	TRBJ2-7	NA	TGTGCCAGCAGCTTACGGGCAGGGCCCTACGAGCAGTACTTC	CASSLRAGPYEQYF
TRBV28	NA	TRBJ1-3	NA	TGTGCCAGCAGTAACGGACGCCAGGGGGGAAACACCATATATTTT	CASSNGRQGGNTIYF
TRBV6-1	once	TRBJ2-1	TRBD1	TGTGCCAGCAGGCGGGACAGGGGCTTATACAATGAGCAGTTCTTC	CASRRDRGLYNEQFF
TRBV27	few	TRBJ1-2	NA	TGTGCCAGCAGTTTAGGGGGAATGGGCTACACCTTC	CASSLGGMGYTF
TRBV7-9	NA	TRBJ1-2	NA	TGTGCCAGCAGCTTATTGGAGGGGATGAGTGGCTACACCTTC	CASSLLEGMSGYTF
TRBV28	NA	TRBJ2-3	NA	TGTGCCAGCCCGCCGCCCAGGGGGGGGACAGATACGCAGTATTTT	CASPPPRGGTDTQYF
TRBV7-9	NA	TRBJ2-1	TRBD2	TGTGCCAGCAGCTTCCCGAGGTCCGGGGGGAATGAGCAGTTCTTC	CASSFPRSGGNEQFF
TRBV20-1	once	TRBJ2-3	NA	TGCAGTGCCACAGATACGCAGTATTTT	CSATDTQYF
TRBV7-2	NA	TRBJ2-5	TRBD2	TGTGCCAGCAGCTTGGTCGGGGGGAGAGGTGTAGAGACCCAGTACTTC	CASSLVGGRGVETQYF
TRBV5-6	NA	TRBJ2-5	NA	TGTGCCAGCAGCTTGGAGGGGACAAGGTTGTGGGAGACCCAGTACTTC	CASSLEGTRLWETQYF
TRBV5-1	NA	TRBJ2-1	NA	TGCGCCAGCAGTCATCCTAGCTATACCGATGAGCAGTTCTTC	CASSHPSYTDEQFF
TRBV18	NA	TRBJ1-5	TRBD1	TGTGCCAGCTCACCCGGGACAGCTAATCAGCCCCAGCATTTT	CASSPGTANQPQHF
TRBV5-1	NA	TRBJ1-1	NA	TGCGCCAGCAGCCCAGGACTGTTGACTGAAGCTTTCTTT	CASSPGLLTEAFF
TRBV2	NA	TRBJ2-4	NA	TGTGCCAGCAATGAGGCACGAAACATTCAGTACTTC	CASNEARNIQYF
TRBV5-1	NA	TRBJ1-1	NA	TGCGCCAGCAGCTTGTCCAGGGTCTTTAACACTGAAGCTTTCTTT	CASSLSRVFNTEAFF
TRBV30	NA	TRBJ1-5	NA	TGTGCCTGGAGTTGGGGGGCGTATCAGCCCCAGCATTTT	CAWSWGAYQPQHF
TRBV25-1	NA	TRBJ2-7	TRBD2	TGTGCCAGCAGTTCACTAGCGGGAGATGTTTTGAACGAGCAGTACTTC	CASSSLAGDVLNEQYF
TRBV7-2	few	TRBJ1-2	TRBD1	TGTGCCAGCAGCCCCCCTGGGACAGGGAACTATGGCTACACCTTC	CASSPPGTGNYGYTF
TRBV19	NA	TRBJ2-7	TRBD1	TGTGCCAGTAGTATCGGCGCACAGGGGGGCTCCTACGAGCAGTACTTC	CASSIGAQGGSYEQYF
TRBV19	NA	TRBJ1-1	NA	TGTGCCAGTAGTCCCCAGGGAAAGGGGATGAACACTGAAGCTTTCTTT	CASSPQGKGMNTEAFF
TRBV7-9	NA	TRBJ2-2	NA	TGTGCCAGCAGCTTACGTAGCGGCGGGGAGCTGTTTTTT	CASSLRSGGELFF
TRBV6-1	NA	TRBJ2-6	NA	TGTGCCAGCAGTGATGGTGGGGCCAACGTCCTGACTTTC	CASSDGGANVLTF
TRBV9	NA	TRBJ2-3	TRBD2	TGTGCCAGCAGCGCTGGACTAGCGGGAGCGACAGATACGCAGTATTTT	CASSAGLAGATDTQYF
TRBV5-6	NA	TRBJ1-2	TRBD1	TGTGCCAGCAGCGTTGGACAGGGCCGCTATGGCTACACCTTC	CASSVGQGRYGYTF
TRBV7-3	NA	TRBJ1-1	NA	TGTGCCAGCAGCCAGTTCATGGCAACTGAAGCTTTCTTT	CASSQFMATEAFF
TRBV21-1	NA	TRBJ2-3	NA	TGTGCCAGCAGCAAAGCGCAAGAGGGAGTTACTACAGATACGCAGTATTTT	CASSKAQEGVTTDTQYF
TRBV5-1	NA	TRBJ2-3	TRBD2	TGCGCCAGCAGCCGGACTAGCGGGATCGCAGATACGCAGTATTTT	CASSRTSGIADTQYF
TRBV29-1	NA	TRBJ2-7	TRBD1	TGCAGCGTTGAACAGGGGGACTACGAGCAGTACTTC	CSVEQGDYEQYF
TRBV5-5	NA	TRBJ1-1	TRBD1	TGTGCCAGCAGCTTGGGAACAGGGGGGATGAACACTGAAGCTTTCTTT	CASSLGTGGMNTEAFF
TRBV4-1	NA	TRBJ1-4	NA	TGCGCCAGCAGCCAACGGTTTGGCAGGGTGGGCGGGGAACTGTTTTTT	CASSQRFGRVGGELFF
TRBV19	NA	TRBJ2-1	TRBD1	TGTGCCAGTAAGAGACAGGGGAGTAAAAATGAGCAGTTCTTC	CASKRQGSKNEQFF
TRBV9	once	TRBJ2-3	NA	TGTGCCAGCAGCGTAGGCCAGGGGTCGACAGATACGCAGTATTTT	CASSVGQGSTDTQYF
TRBV5-6	NA	TRBJ2-4	NA	TGTGCCAGCAGCGAGAGGTTCCGGGGAGATGCAAACATTCAGTACTTC	CASSERFRGDANIQYF
TRBV7-7	NA	TRBJ1-3	NA	TGTGCTAGCAGCGCCGGAGCGGCTGGAAACACCATATATTTT	CASSAGAAGNTIYF
TRBV7-3	NA	TRBJ2-7	TRBD2	TGTGCCAGCAGCCCCGGCGGGGGTCCCCAATACGAGCAGTACTTC	CASSPGGGPQYEQYF
TRBV4-2	NA	TRBJ2-7	TRBD2	TGTGCCAGCAGCCATGGGACTAGCGACTACGAGCAGTACTTC	CASSHGTSDYEQYF